A selection of T cell receptor beta chains follows, all from one sample in a study of cytomegalovirus exposure and HLA in healthy donors. Measured with immunoSEQ multiplex PCR; TCRdb has only the in-frame clones, and not every one. Counted here are approximately 120,000 clones, roughly 70% occurring once; the ten biggest clones make up about 5.5%. Sequenced sample: PBMCs. The source is a woman aged 70-85 years in good health and CMV-seropositive. The CDR3 runs from the conserved cysteine through the conserved F or W. Each record gives: J gene, clone size, D gene, CDR3 length, V gene, CDR3 protein, CDR3 DNA. The D gene is left open where the match is weak. Only some rows state a clone size, as once, few, many or a class for expanded clones.

TRBJ2-2 few . 14 TRBV4-2 CASNSGKDTGELFF TGTGCCAGCAATAGCGGAAAGGACACCGGGGAGCTGTTTTTT
TRBJ1-2 . . 12 TRBV30 CAWSGQNYGYTF TGTGCCTGGAGTGGACAGAACTATGGCTACACCTTC
TRBJ2-3 . . 14 TRBV7-2 CASSSLGPTDTQYF TGTGCCAGCAGCTCTTTGGGGCCCACAGATACGCAGTATTTT
TRBJ1-4 . TRBD1 15 TRBV13 CASSLGTGIGEKLFF TGTGCCAGCAGCTTAGGGACAGGGATTGGGGAAAAACTGTTTTTT
TRBJ2-2 . . 12 TRBV2 CAARPGSGELFF TGTGCCGCTCGGCCGGGTTCCGGGGAGCTGTTTTTT
TRBJ1-5 once . 15 TRBV5-6 CASSAARLGQQPQHF TGTGCCAGCAGCGCTGCTAGGTTGGGGCAACAGCCCCAGCATTTT
TRBJ2-3 few TRBD2 16 TRBV18 CASSPPHGGVKDTQYF TGTGCCAGCTCACCTCCCCACGGGGGGGTTAAAGATACGCAGTATTTT
TRBJ1-1 . . 13 TRBV30 CAWGGQPNTEAFF TGTGCCTGGGGGGGCCAGCCGAACACTGAAGCTTTCTTT
TRBJ2-2 . TRBD2 16 TRBV6-5 CASSYLAGSNTGELFF TGTGCCAGCAGCTACCTAGCGGGGTCGAACACCGGGGAGCTGTTTTTT
TRBJ1-2 few TRBD1 13 TRBV30 CAWSSGGGYGYTF TGTGCCTGGAGTTCAGGGGGCGGATATGGCTACACCTTC
TRBJ2-7 . . 14 TRBV7-9 CASSPTTTTYEQYF TGTGCCAGCAGCCCCACGACTACTACCTACGAGCAGTACTTC
TRBJ1-5 . TRBD1 14 TRBV5-6 CASSFGTGNQPQHF TGTGCCAGCAGCTTTGGGACAGGGAATCAGCCCCAGCATTTT
TRBJ2-2 few TRBD1 16 TRBV6-6 CASSSFRTGLTGELFF TGTGCCAGCAGTTCTTTCCGGACAGGGCTCACCGGGGAGCTGTTTTTT
TRBJ2-7 . . 14 TRBV30 CAWNSAGLLYEQYF TGTGCCTGGAATTCGGCAGGGTTATTGTACGAGCAGTACTTC
TRBJ1-2 . . 12 TRBV25-1 CASSEAGRGYTF TGTGCCAGCAGTGAAGCGGGTCGTGGCTACACCTTC
TRBJ1-6 . TRBD1 17 TRBV4-1 CASSQSLVRGPNSPLHF TGCGCCAGCAGCCAATCGCTTGTCAGGGGGCCAAATTCACCCCTCCACTTT
TRBJ2-1 . . 14 TRBV7-8 CASSSRTAYNEQFF TGTGCCAGCAGCTCCAGGACAGCTTACAATGAGCAGTTCTTC
TRBJ2-3 once TRBD2 17 TRBV4-3 CASSPNRDYTSTDTQYF TGCGCCAGCAGCCCGAACCGGGACTACACTAGCACAGATACGCAGTATTTT
TRBJ2-5 few . 14 TRBV6-5 CASSSDGAEWTQYF TGTGCCAGCAGTTCGGATGGAGCAGAGTGGACCCAGTACTTC
TRBJ1-6 few . 13 TRBV6-5 CASSYSANSPLHF TGTGCCAGCAGTTACTCGGCCAATTCACCCCTCCACTTT
TRBJ1-2 . . 16 TRBV19 CASSISSLQGNYGYTF TGTGCCAGTAGTATCTCCTCCTTACAGGGAAACTATGGCTACACCTTC
TRBJ2-5 few . 15 TRBV14 CASSPAASISQTQYF TGTGCCAGCAGCCCAGCAGCTAGCATCAGCCAGACCCAGTACTTC
TRBJ2-2 few TRBD2 17 TRBV4-2 CASSLTSGGANNGELFF TGTGCCAGCAGCCTGACTAGCGGGGGGGCAAACAACGGGGAGCTGTTTTTT